This T cell receptor beta chain was sequenced for a study of blood T cell repertoires in COVID-19. Study summary: Two negative PCRs, clearance, or symptom resolution characterized the recovered Cohort 3 donors. COVID-19 samples, acute and convalescent, were from the United States, Italy and Spain. T cells, B-cell-depleted T cells, or PBMCs supplied cDNA or gDNA.

In the original analysis: Estimation of nucleated cell counts relied on the amplification of reference gene primers. The repertoire was sequenced with immunoSEQ multiplex PCR; TCRdb's copy has only in-frame clones and lacks some. The DNA gave D and trimming, while V, J and clone size come from that table. Of around 360,000 clones in the sample, approximately 89% were seen once. This clone appeared once. This TCR was sampled from a man in his forties in a cohort exposed to, infected with or recovered from COVID-19 (not recorded which). The material sequenced was PBMCs or T cells enriched from blood (not recorded which).

The CDR3 DNA sequence: TGTGCCAGCAACCCGGGGGGGAACTACGAGCAGTACTTC. Residues: CASNPGGNYEQYF. J is TRBJ2-7 and V is TRBV28; 8 bases line up with TRBD2. This CDR3 spans 13 amino acids. J was trimmed by 3 bases and V by 7 bases; bases with no gene match: 5. Germline CDR1 is MDHEN and CDR2 is SYDVKM. Drawing the rest from reference TRBV28 and TRBJ2-7, the complete variable domain is DVKVTQSSRYLVKRTGEKVFLECVQDMDHENMFWYRQDPGLGLRLIYFSYDVKMKEKGDIPEGYSVSREKKERFSLILESASTNQTSMYLCASNPGGNYEQYFGPGTRLTVT.